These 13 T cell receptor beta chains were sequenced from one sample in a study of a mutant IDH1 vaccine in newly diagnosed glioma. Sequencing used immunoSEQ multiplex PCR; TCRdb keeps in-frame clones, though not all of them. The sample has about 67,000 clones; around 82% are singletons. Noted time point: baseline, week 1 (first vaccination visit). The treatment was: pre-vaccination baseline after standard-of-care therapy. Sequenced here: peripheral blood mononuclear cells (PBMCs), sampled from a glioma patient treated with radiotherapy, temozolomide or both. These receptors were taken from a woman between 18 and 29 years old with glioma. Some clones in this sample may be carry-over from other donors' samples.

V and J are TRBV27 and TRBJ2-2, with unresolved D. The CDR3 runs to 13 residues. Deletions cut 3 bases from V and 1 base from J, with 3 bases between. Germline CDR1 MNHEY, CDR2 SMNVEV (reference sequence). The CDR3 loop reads CASSLLNTGELFF. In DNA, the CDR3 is TGTGCCAGCAGTTTGTTGAACACCGGGGAGCTGTTTTTT.

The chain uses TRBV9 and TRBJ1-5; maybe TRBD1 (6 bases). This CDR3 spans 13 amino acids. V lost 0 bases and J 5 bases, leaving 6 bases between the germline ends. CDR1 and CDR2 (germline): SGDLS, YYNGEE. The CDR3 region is CASSVGTDQPQHF. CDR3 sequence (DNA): TGTGCCAGCAGCGTAGGGACAGATCAGCCCCAGCATTTT. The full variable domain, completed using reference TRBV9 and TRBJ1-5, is DSGVTQTPKHLITATGQRVTLRCSPRSGDLSVYWYQQSLDQGLQFLIQYYNGEERAKGNILERFSAQQFPDLHSELNLSSLELGDSALYFCASSVGTDQPQHFGDGTRLSIL.

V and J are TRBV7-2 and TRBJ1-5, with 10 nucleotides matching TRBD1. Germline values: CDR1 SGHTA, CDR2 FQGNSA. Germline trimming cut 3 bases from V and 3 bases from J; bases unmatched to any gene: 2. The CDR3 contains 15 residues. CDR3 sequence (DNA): TGTGCCAGCAGCTTGACAGGGGGCGTCAATCAGCCCCAGCATTTT. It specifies CASSLTGGVNQPQHF.

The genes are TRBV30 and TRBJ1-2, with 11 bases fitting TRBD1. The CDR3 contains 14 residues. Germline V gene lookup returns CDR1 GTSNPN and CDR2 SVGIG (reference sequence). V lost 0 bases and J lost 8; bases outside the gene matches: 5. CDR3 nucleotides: TGTGCCTGGAGTGTTTTGGGACAGGGGGACGGCTACACCTTC. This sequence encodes CAWSVLGQGDGYTF.

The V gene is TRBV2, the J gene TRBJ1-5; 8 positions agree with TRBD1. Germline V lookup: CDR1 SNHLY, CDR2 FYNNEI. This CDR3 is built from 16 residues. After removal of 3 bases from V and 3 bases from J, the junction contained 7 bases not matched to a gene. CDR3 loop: CASSDITGGLNQPQHF. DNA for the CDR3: TGTGCCAGCAGTGATATAACAGGGGGTCTCAATCAGCCCCAGCATTTT.

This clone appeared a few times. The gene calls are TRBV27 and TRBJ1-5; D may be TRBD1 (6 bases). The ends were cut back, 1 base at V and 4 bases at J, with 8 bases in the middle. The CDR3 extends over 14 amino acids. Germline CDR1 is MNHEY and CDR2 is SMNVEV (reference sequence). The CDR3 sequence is CASSLYQGNQPQHF. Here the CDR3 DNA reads TGTGCCAGCAGTTTATACCAGGGGAATCAGCCCCAGCATTTT.

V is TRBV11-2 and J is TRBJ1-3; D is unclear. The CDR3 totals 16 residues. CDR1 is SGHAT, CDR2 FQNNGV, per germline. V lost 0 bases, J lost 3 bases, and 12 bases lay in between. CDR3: CASSLEGITDGNTIYF. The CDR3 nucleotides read TGTGCCAGCAGCTTAGAAGGCATCACAGATGGAAACACCATATATTTT.

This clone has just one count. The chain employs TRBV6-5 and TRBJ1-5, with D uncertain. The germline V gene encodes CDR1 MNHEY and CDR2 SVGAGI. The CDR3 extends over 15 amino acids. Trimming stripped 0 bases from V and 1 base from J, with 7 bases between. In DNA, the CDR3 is TGTGCCAGCAGTTACTCGCCAGGAAGCAATCAGCCCCAGCATTTT. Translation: CASSYSPGSNQPQHF.

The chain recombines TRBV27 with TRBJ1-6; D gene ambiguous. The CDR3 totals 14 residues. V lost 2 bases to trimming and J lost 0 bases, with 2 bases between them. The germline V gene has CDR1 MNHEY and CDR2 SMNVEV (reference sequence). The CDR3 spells CASSLSSYNSPLHF. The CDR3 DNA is TGTGCCAGCAGTTTAAGCTCCTATAATTCACCCCTCCACTTT.

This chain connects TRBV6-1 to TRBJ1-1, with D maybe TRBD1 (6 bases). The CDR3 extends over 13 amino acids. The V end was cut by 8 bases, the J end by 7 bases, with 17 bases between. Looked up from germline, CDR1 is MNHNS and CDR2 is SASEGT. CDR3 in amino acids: CASPRGGADEAFF. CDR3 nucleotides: TGTGCCAGCCCGAGGGGGGGCGCCGATGAAGCTTTCTTT.

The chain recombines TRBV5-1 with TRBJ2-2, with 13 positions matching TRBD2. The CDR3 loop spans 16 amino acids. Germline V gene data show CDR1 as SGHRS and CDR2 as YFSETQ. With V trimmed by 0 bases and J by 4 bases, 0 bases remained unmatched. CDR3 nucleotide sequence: TGCGCCAGCAGCTTGGGACTAGCGGGGGGCACCGGGGAGCTGTTTTTT. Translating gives CASSLGLAGGTGELFF.

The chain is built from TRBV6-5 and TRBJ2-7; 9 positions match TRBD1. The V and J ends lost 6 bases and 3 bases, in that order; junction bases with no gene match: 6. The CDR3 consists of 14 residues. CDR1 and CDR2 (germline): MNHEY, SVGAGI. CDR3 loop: CASRRGQGIYEQYF. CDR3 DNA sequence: TGTGCCAGCAGAAGGGGACAGGGAATCTACGAGCAGTACTTC.

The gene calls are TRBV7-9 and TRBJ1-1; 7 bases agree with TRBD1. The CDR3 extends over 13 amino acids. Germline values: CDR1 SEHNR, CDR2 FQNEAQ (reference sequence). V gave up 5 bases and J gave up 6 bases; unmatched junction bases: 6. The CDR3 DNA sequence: TGTGCCAGCAGCCACGACAGGGTGGCTGAAGCTTTCTTT. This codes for CASSHDRVAEAFF.